The 27 T cell receptor beta chains in this list originate from one sample, sequenced in a study of CD8 T cells in ankylosing spondylitis. MiXCR, run by TCRdb on the 5' RACE reads, gives a single entry per CDR3 protein. This repertoire shows some 270,000 distinct CDR3 sequences, 32% found once; its top ten account for 4% to 5.5%. Sequenced sample: blood, either unsorted or a sorted T cell fraction (not recorded which). The receptor source for this set is a male donor with ankylosing spondylitis or in good health (not recorded which).

This chain connects TRBV12-3 or TRBV12-4 to TRBJ1-1; perhaps TRBD1 as D (5 bases). The CDR3 consists of 17 residues. V lost 1 base, J lost 6 bases, and 21 bases lay in between. The chain's CDR3 is CASSLEIWGKSIPEAFF. The DNA for the CDR3 is TGTGCCAGCAGTTTAGAAATTTGGGGGAAATCGATCCCTGAAGCTTTCTTT.

V and J are TRBV24-1 and TRBJ2-3; D may be TRBD2 (6 bases). With 3 bases removed from V and 6 bases from J, the gap between germline ends came to 15 bases. The germline V gene encodes CDR1 KGHDR and CDR2 SFDVKD. The CDR3 extends over 15 amino acids. This CDR3 is CATSDIRRDDDTQYF. As DNA, the CDR3 is TGTGCCACCAGTGATATTAGGCGGGACGACGATACGCAGTATTTT.

The chain links TRBV20-1 to TRBJ2-7; TRBD2 agrees at 9 bases. This CDR3 comprises 14 residues. Germline CDR1 and CDR2: DFQATT and SNEGSKA (reference sequence). V lost 5 bases, J lost 4 bases, and 9 bases stayed unmatched. CDR3 bases: TGCAGTGCTGTAGAAGCGGGGGGTTGGTACGAGCAGTACTTC. Its translation is CSAVEAGGWYEQYF.

This clonotype turned up a few times. The V and J genes are TRBV15 and TRBJ1-2; D gene uncertain. Germline V gene data show CDR1 as LNHNV and CDR2 as YYDKDF (reference sequence). V lost 1 base, J lost 1 base, and 13 bases lay in between. CDR3 length: 16 amino acids. CDR3 amino acids: CATSRVSVRSNYGYTF. CDR3 DNA: TGTGCCACCAGCAGAGTTTCTGTCAGGAGTAACTATGGCTACACCTTC.

This clonotype has a handful of counts. The rearrangement uses TRBV29-1 and TRBJ2-5; TRBD2 matches 7 bases. J lost 4 bases, V lost 7 bases, and 6 bases had no gene match. Germline CDR1 reads SQVTM; CDR2 reads ANQGSEA. This CDR3 has 12 residues. DNA for the CDR3: TGCAGCGGGGAGGGGACTGGAGAGACCCAGTACTTC. It specifies CSGEGTGETQYF.

This chain links TRBV10-3 with TRBJ1-5; D might be TRBD1 (5 bases). Germline-derived CDR1 and CDR2 are ENHRY and SYGVKD. The length of the CDR3 is 15 residues. Between the trimmed V and J ends, which lost 2 bases and 3 bases, there was a span of 11 bases. As DNA, the CDR3 is TGTGCCATCAGTGAGACCGACAGTACCAATCAGCCCCAGCATTTT. This translates into CAISETDSTNQPQHF.

This clonotype was detected a few times. The V gene is TRBV7-9, the J gene TRBJ2-1; D might be TRBD1 (7 bases). Germline CDR1 SEHNR, CDR2 FQNEAQ (reference sequence). Trimming removed 6 bases at V and 9 bases at J, with 15 bases between. CDR3 length: 13 residues. CDR3 DNA: TGTGCCAGCAGACCCAGGGGGGAGTCTGAGCAGTTCTTC. This sequence encodes CASRPRGESEQFF.

This chain connects TRBV24-1 to TRBJ2-1; D may be TRBD2 (6 bases). Trimming shortened V by 1 base and J by 0 bases, and 15 bases separated the two germline ends. Per germline, CDR1 KGHDR and CDR2 SFDVKD. The CDR3 is 18 residues long. The CDR3 DNA sequence: TGTGCCACCAGTGATTTCCCCGTACAGGAGGGCTCCTACAATGAGCAGTTCTTC. Translation gives CATSDFPVQEGSYNEQFF.

This sequence joins TRBV7-3 and TRBJ2-3; 7 bases align to TRBD2. V trimming: 5 bases; J trimming: 4 bases; junction bases outside the gene matches: 6. This CDR3 has 14 amino acids. Germline V CDR1 and CDR2: SGHTA, FQGTGA. CDR3 amino acids: CASSLASGADTQYF. CDR3 DNA sequence: TGTGCCAGCAGCCTAGCTAGCGGCGCAGATACGCAGTATTTT.

The CDR3 sequence is CSVSLGLNTEAFF. The CDR3 region has the DNA TGCAGTGTATCATTAGGGCTTAACACTGAAGCTTTCTTT. The rearrangement joins TRBV20-1 to TRBJ1-1; D is unresolved. Trimming took off 7 bases at V and 2 bases at J, with 14 bases between the two ends. The CDR3 sequence is 13 residues long. Germline V gene lookup returns CDR1 DFQATT and CDR2 SNEGSKA (reference sequence).

The table lists this clonotype with a few counts. This chain connects TRBV25-1 to TRBJ2-5, with 7 bases identical to TRBD1. CDR3 length: 13 residues. Germline loops: CDR1 MGHDK, CDR2 SYGVNS. V was clipped by 3 bases and J by 5 bases; unmatched bases: 3. CDR3 amino acids: CASSDVDRETQYF. CDR3 DNA: TGTGCCAGCAGTGATGTGGACAGGGAGACCCAGTACTTC.

This chain connects TRBV20-1 to TRBJ2-3; weak D call: TRBD2 (6 bases). CDR1 and CDR2 from the germline V gene are DFQATT and SNEGSKA (reference sequence). CDR3 size: 14 residues. V was clipped by 3 bases and J by 5 bases, with 15 bases between them. CDR3 region: CSARGLASGDTQYF. CDR3 DNA sequence: TGCAGTGCTAGGGGTCTAGCGTCGGGAGATACGCAGTATTTT.

The chain employs TRBV10-3 and TRBJ2-3, with 8 bases matching TRBD1. The V gene end was trimmed by 7 bases and the J gene end by 1 base; junction bases not matched to a gene: 16. CDR3 length equals 18 residues. Per the germline V gene, CDR1 is ENHRY and CDR2 is SYGVKD. CDR3 residues: CAIIWQGAPRKGTDTQYF. As DNA, the CDR3 is TGTGCCATCATTTGGCAGGGGGCTCCCAGGAAGGGCACAGATACGCAGTATTTT.

This clonotype was seen a few times. CDR3 sequence reads: CSASGQGTETQYF. CDR3 sequence (DNA): TGCAGTGCAAGTGGACAGGGGACGGAGACCCAGTACTTC. The J gene is TRBJ2-5, the V gene TRBV20-1, with TRBD1 matching over 9 bases. V shed 6 bases, J shed 5 bases, and the junction held 7 bases outside the gene matches. This CDR3 region has 13 residues. Germline V CDR1 and CDR2: DFQATT, SNEGSKA (reference sequence).

The rearrangement links TRBV5-1 to TRBJ2-2; TRBD2 matches 7 bases. This CDR3 is built from 15 residues. Losses at the gene ends were 4 bases for V and 1 base for J; bases not matched to a gene: 4. Germline V gene lookup returns CDR1 SGHRS and CDR2 YFSETQ. CDR3 coding DNA: TGCGCCAGCAGCCCACCGGGGGGGAACACCGGGGAGCTGTTTTTT. It specifies CASSPPGGNTGELFF.

The chain joins TRBV5-5 to TRBJ1-5, with 7 bases aligning to TRBD1. This CDR3 spans 14 amino acids. CDR1 and CDR2 (germline): SGHKS, YYEKEE (reference sequence). V was pared by 1 base and J by 7 bases, with 5 bases of the junction left unmatched. The CDR3 region is CASSLWDRGQPQHF. In nucleotides, the CDR3 is TGTGCCAGCAGCTTGTGGGACAGAGGGCAGCCCCAGCATTTT.

This chain joins TRBV11-2 and TRBJ2-5; 9 bases align to TRBD2. This CDR3 comprises 16 residues. The germline V gene encodes CDR1 SGHAT and CDR2 FQNNGV. V trimming: 1 base; J trimming: 5 bases; junction bases outside the gene matches: 8. DNA for the CDR3: TGTGCCAGCAGCTTAGCAGTAGCGGGGGCATTGGAGACCCAGTACTTC. Translation: CASSLAVAGALETQYF.

The genes are TRBV10-1 and TRBJ2-7; TRBD2 matches 12 bases. Looked up from germline, CDR1 is WNHNN and CDR2 is SYGVQD (reference sequence). The CDR3 loop spans 15 amino acids. With 6 bases clipped from V and 6 bases from J, the junction kept 9 bases outside the gene matches. The CDR3 DNA reads TGCGCCAGCAGGGGAGGACTAGCGGGGATCTGCGAGCAGTACTTC. This sequence encodes CASRGGLAGICEQYF.

The rearrangement uses TRBV3-1 and TRBJ2-7, with D perhaps TRBD1 (5 bases). V dropped 8 bases and J dropped 7 bases, with 12 bases sitting between them. The CDR3 sequence is 11 residues long. The germline CDR1 and CDR2 sequences are LGHDT and YNNKEL (reference sequence). The CDR3 region has the DNA TGTGCCAGCCAGCACTCAGGGGAGCAGTACTTC. Protein: CASQHSGEQYF.

The CDR3 loop is CALWLRQDTFF. The CDR3 region has the DNA TGTGCCTTGTGGCTAAGGCAGGATACTTTCTTT. The V gene is TRBV2, the J gene TRBJ1-1, with unresolved D. The length of the CDR3 is 11 residues. The ends were cut back, 11 bases at V and 12 bases at J, with 19 bases in the middle. Germline V lookup: CDR1 SNHLY, CDR2 FYNNEI.

V is TRBV24-1 and J is TRBJ2-7; TRBD1 aligns across 9 bases. Germline CDR1 and CDR2: KGHDR and SFDVKD. V trimming: 7 bases; J trimming: 0 bases; junction bases outside the gene matches: 0. This CDR3 is built from 13 residues. The CDR3 region has the DNA TGTGCCACCAGACAGGGGGCCTCCTACGAGCAGTACTTC. Protein product: CATRQGASYEQYF.

This rearrangement joins TRBV20-1 to TRBJ1-2, with 7 bases fitting TRBD1. Germline V gene data show CDR1 as DFQATT and CDR2 as SNEGSKA (reference sequence). This CDR3 is 15 amino acids long. Trimming cost V 0 bases and J 4 bases; bases outside gene matches: 8. The CDR3 coding sequence is TGCAGTGCTAGAGATCTCGGGGACAGCTCCTATGGCTACACCTTC. Translation gives CSARDLGDSSYGYTF.

The sample holds a few counts of this clonotype. The CDR3 DNA reads TGTGCCAGCAGTTTTCCGACCGAGGAGACCCAGTACTTC. Encoded protein: CASSFPTEETQYF. The gene calls are TRBV12-3 or TRBV12-4 and TRBJ2-5, with no clear D. V dropped 3 bases and J dropped 5 bases, with 10 bases sitting between them. This CDR3 has 13 residues.

The V call is TRBV5-1, the J call TRBJ2-7; D remains ambiguous. Germline-derived CDR1 and CDR2 are SGHRS and YFSETQ. The CDR3 has 14 amino acids. V lost 0 bases and J lost 3, with 10 bases in between. This chain's CDR3 is CASSLGDSFYEQYF. The CDR3 nucleotides read TGCGCCAGCAGCTTGGGGGATAGCTTCTACGAGCAGTACTTC.

This clonotype was detected a few times. This chain joins TRBV20-1 and TRBJ2-3; tentatively, D is TRBD2 (6 bases). The CDR3 has 13 amino acids. Germline CDR1 and CDR2: DFQATT and SNEGSKA (reference sequence). Between the trimmed V and J ends, which lost 6 bases and 5 bases, there was a span of 15 bases. The CDR3 nucleotides read TGCAGTGCAATAACCGGGACTCAAGATACGCAGTATTTT. Amino acids: CSAITGTQDTQYF.

The J gene is TRBJ1-1, the V gene TRBV4-1; maybe TRBD1 (5 bases). Germline assignment: CDR1 MGHRA and CDR2 YSYEKL. The length of the CDR3 is 15 residues. Trimming pared 2 bases from V and 1 base from J, leaving 11 bases between. The CDR3 coding sequence is TGCGCCAGCAGCCAACAGGGTGTTCGGAACACTGAAGCTTTCTTT. Amino acid sequence: CASSQQGVRNTEAFF.

V and J are TRBV7-8 and TRBJ2-7; 8 bases are a match to TRBD1. There are 13 residues in the CDR3. CDR1 is SGHVS and CDR2 is FQNEAQ in the germline V gene. V trimming: 5 bases; J trimming: 12 bases; junction bases outside the gene matches: 12. The CDR3 DNA sequence: TGTGCCAGCAGCACCCGGGACAGGCTCCGTAGGTACTTC. Its translation is CASSTRDRLRRYF.